What follows are 29 T cell receptor beta chains derived from one specimen sequenced in a study of T cell changes during pregnancy in multiple sclerosis. Method: immunoSEQ multiplex PCR; TCRdb's copy keeps in-frame clones and lacks some. This table has 80,000 or so clones, approximately 95% appearing once. The sequencing here drew on peripheral blood, taken in the second trimester of pregnancy. All receptors derive from a female donor in good health, enrolled as a control in a pregnancy study.

This sequence joins TRBV4-1 and TRBJ2-7, with D perhaps matching TRBD2 (5 bases). The V and J ends lost 2 bases and 3 bases respectively, with 11 bases between them. Germline assignment: CDR1 MGHRA and CDR2 YSYEKL. This CDR3 spans 14 amino acids. The CDR3, as DNA: TGCGCCAGCAGCCAAACTCTTAGCGACTACGAGCAGTACTTC. Translation: CASSQTLSDYEQYF.

This clone was recorded once. This rearrangement joins TRBV11-2 to TRBJ2-3, with a tentative D call TRBD2 (6 bases). The CDR3 extends over 14 amino acids. The V end was cut by 8 bases, the J end by 0 bases, with 12 bases between. The V gene's germline CDR1 is SGHAT and CDR2 FQNNGV. CDR3 sequence: CASRGGISTDTQYF. CDR3 in DNA: TGTGCCAGCCGCGGAGGGATCAGCACAGATACGCAGTATTTT.

The J gene is TRBJ2-1, the V gene TRBV27; the D gene is possibly TRBD2 (5 bases). This CDR3 region has 14 residues. The germline V and J ends were trimmed by 4 bases and 3 bases, with 10 bases remaining between them. The germline CDR1 and CDR2 sequences are MNHEY and SMNVEV (reference sequence). CDR3 nucleotide sequence: TGTGCCAGCAGTTCCAGCGGCTTCTACAATGAGCAGTTCTTC. Translated, it gives CASSSSGFYNEQFF.

The chain combines TRBV12-5 with TRBJ2-5; 10 bases match TRBD2. The CDR3 length is 16 residues. Germline V lookup: CDR1 LGHNT, CDR2 FRNRAP. V lost 6 bases to trimming and J lost 3 bases; unmatched junction nucleotides: 10. For the CDR3, the DNA is TGTGCTAGTGGATACATAGCGGGGGGTTTGAAAGAGACCCAGTACTTC. It encodes CASGYIAGGLKETQYF.

V and J are TRBV5-4 and TRBJ2-1; 7 bases map to TRBD2. J gave up 4 bases and V 1 base, and 8 bases lay outside the gene matches. The CDR3 spans 16 residues. CDR1 is SGHNT and CDR2 is YYREEE in the germline V gene (reference sequence). CDR3 amino acids: CASSLPKPGLYNEQFF. The CDR3 DNA follows: TGTGCCAGCAGCTTGCCAAAACCGGGACTATACAATGAGCAGTTCTTC.

V and J are TRBV28 and TRBJ1-1, with a possible D match to TRBD1 (5 bases). The V end was cut by 6 bases, the J end by 0 bases, with 8 bases between. Germline V gene lookup returns CDR1 MDHEN and CDR2 SYDVKM. This CDR3 has 13 residues. The CDR3 nucleotides are TGTGCCAGCAGACGACAGTTGAACACTGAAGCTTTCTTT. Its translation: CASRRQLNTEAFF.

The rearrangement links TRBV5-1 to TRBJ2-2; 8 nucleotides line up with TRBD1. The CDR3 is 14 residues long. In germline, CDR1 is SGHRS, CDR2 YFSETQ. With V trimmed by 3 bases and J by 7 bases, 5 bases remained unmatched. DNA for the CDR3: TGCGCCAGCAGCTCCCAGGGGGCCGGCGGGGAGCTGTTTTTT. Translating gives CASSSQGAGGELFF.

The chain carries TRBV27 and TRBJ2-7; TRBD1 matches 8 bases. With V trimmed by 6 bases and J by 4 bases, 8 bases remained unmatched. Germline V CDR1 and CDR2: MNHEY, SMNVEV (reference sequence). The CDR3 extends over 14 amino acids. As DNA, the CDR3 is TGTGCCAGCAGGGCCCGGACAGGGATTTACGAGCAGTACTTC. This codes for CASRARTGIYEQYF.

The chain employs TRBV20-1 and TRBJ2-5; 8 positions agree with TRBD1. Losses at the gene ends were 5 bases for V and 6 bases for J; bases not matched to a gene: 2. Per the germline V gene, CDR1 is DFQATT and CDR2 is SNEGSKA (reference sequence). The CDR3 is made up of 11 amino acids. Written as DNA, the CDR3 is TGCAGTGCTTGGACAGGGCAGACCCAGTACTTC. This codes for CSAWTGQTQYF.

The chain joins TRBV27 to TRBJ1-4; 7 positions agree with TRBD1. V lost 5 bases, J lost 11 bases, and 11 bases stayed unmatched. Germline values: CDR1 MNHEY, CDR2 SMNVEV (reference sequence). The CDR3 loop spans 14 amino acids. The CDR3 loop reads CASSNTGDEGKLFF. CDR3 bases: TGTGCCAGCAGTAATACAGGGGATGAAGGGAAACTGTTTTTT.

This clone was picked up one time. The chain has TRBV6-5 and TRBJ2-7, with D perhaps TRBD1 (6 bases). The CDR3 is made up of 15 amino acids. V was pared by 4 bases and J by 5 bases, with 18 bases between. From germline, CDR1 is MNHEY and CDR2 SVGAGI. The CDR3 here is CASSSPGHGLNEQYF. The CDR3 region has the DNA TGTGCCAGCAGTTCCCCGGGACATGGCCTTAACGAGCAGTACTTC.

V usage is TRBV4-2 and J usage is TRBJ1-1; weak D call: TRBD1 (6 bases). With 1 base removed from V and 0 bases from J, the gap between germline ends came to 9 bases. This CDR3 has 15 residues. Germline V gene data show CDR1 as LGHNA and CDR2 as YNFKEQ. The DNA of the CDR3 is TGTGCCAGCAGCCAAGTAGGACAGATGAACACTGAAGCTTTCTTT. The encoded protein is CASSQVGQMNTEAFF.

V is TRBV6-5 and J is TRBJ2-7; TRBD1 aligns across 9 bases. Germline CDR1 and CDR2: MNHEY and SVGAGI. This CDR3 is built from 14 residues. Trimming at V came to 5 bases and at J to 5 bases, leaving 7 bases not matched to a gene. CDR3 amino acids: CASSDRGRGNEQYF. The CDR3 nucleotides are TGTGCCAGCAGTGACAGGGGGAGGGGGAACGAGCAGTACTTC.

This sequence joins TRBV21-1 and TRBJ2-2; the table calls TRBD1, which could not be checked here. TRBV21-1 is a pseudogene locus. The CDR3 extends over 16 amino acids. The CDR3 coding sequence is TGTGCCAGCAGCCCATGGGACAGGGGTAACACCGGGGAGCTGTTTTTT. Its protein is CASSPWDRGNTGELFF.

V and J are TRBV7-9 and TRBJ1-2; D is unclear. V lost 7 bases and J 0 bases, leaving 9 bases between the germline ends. Germline V lookup: CDR1 SEHNR, CDR2 FQNEAQ (reference sequence). This CDR3 is 13 amino acids long. CDR3 nucleotides: TGTGCCAGCACGGTTACAGCTAACTATGGCTACACCTTC. Amino acid sequence: CASTVTANYGYTF.

This chain links TRBV29-1 with TRBJ1-3, with 7 bases that match TRBD1. CDR3 length equals 16 residues. Looked up from germline, CDR1 is SQVTM and CDR2 is ANQGSEA. The V segment lost 4 bases and the J segment 1 base; nucleotides outside the gene matches: 10. The CDR3 region is CSVASKRGLSGNTIYF. CDR3 DNA: TGCAGCGTTGCCTCGAAAAGGGGGCTTTCTGGAAACACCATATATTTT.

This chain links TRBV5-5 with TRBJ2-7, with D maybe TRBD1 (5 bases). This CDR3 spans 14 amino acids. Germline V CDR1 and CDR2: SGHKS, YYEKEE (reference sequence). Trimming took 0 bases from V and 4 from J, leaving 11 bases between them. CDR3 region: CASSLADISYEQYF. The CDR3 nucleotides read TGTGCCAGCAGCTTGGCGGACATATCTTACGAGCAGTACTTC.

The rearrangement uses TRBV19 and TRBJ1-4; D might be TRBD1 (5 bases). V dropped 1 base and J dropped 7 bases, with 13 bases sitting between them. Germline V gene data show CDR1 as LNHDA and CDR2 as SQIVND (reference sequence). CDR3 length: 15 amino acids. CDR3 sequence (DNA): TGTGCCAGTAGTATAGGAGGCCAGGGAAGTGAAAAACTGTTTTTT. Its protein is CASSIGGQGSEKLFF.

In its sample, this clone was seen once. This chain links TRBV18 with TRBJ2-2; 9 bases map to TRBD2. J was trimmed by 5 bases and V by 0 bases; bases with no gene match: 4. The CDR3 is 16 residues long. From germline, CDR1 is KGHSH and CDR2 LQKENI. The CDR3 nucleotides are TGTGCCAGCTCACCACCGGGACTAGCTTGGACCGGGGAGCTGTTTTTT. Its translation is CASSPPGLAWTGELFF.

This chain connects TRBV28 to TRBJ2-7, with 9 bases lining up with TRBD1. The CDR3 has 24 amino acids. Germline trimming cut 8 bases from V and 1 base from J; bases unmatched to any gene: 36. The V gene's germline CDR1 is MDHEN and CDR2 SYDVKM. CDR3 protein: CASSDLGPTSTGGHRRFGSYEQYF. The CDR3 DNA is TGTGCCAGCTCTGACTTGGGGCCAACCTCAACAGGGGGCCATAGGAGGTTTGGGTCCTACGAGCAGTACTTC.

V and J are TRBV4-1 and TRBJ2-1; unclear D gene. Germline V gene lookup returns CDR1 MGHRA and CDR2 YSYEKL. Trimming shortened V by 1 base and J by 11 bases, and 12 bases separated the two germline ends. The CDR3 runs to 13 residues. CDR3 sequence (DNA): TGCGCCAGCAGCCAAGGCGGCGACTCCAAGCAGTTCTTC. It translates to CASSQGGDSKQFF.

The CDR3 region is CASSLSSGAGTDTQYF. The CDR3 DNA reads TGTGCCAGCAGTTTATCGAGCGGGGCGGGTACAGATACGCAGTATTTT. This sequence joins TRBV28 and TRBJ2-3, with 7 nucleotides matching TRBD2. With V trimmed by 1 base and J by 3 bases, 7 bases remained unmatched. The CDR3 contains 16 residues. Germline assignment: CDR1 MDHEN and CDR2 SYDVKM.

This clone appeared once. The V and J genes are TRBV10-3 and TRBJ2-7, with 10 nucleotides matching TRBD2. The CDR3 totals 13 residues. V shed 9 bases, J shed 2 bases, and the junction held 4 bases outside the gene matches. Looked up from germline, CDR1 is ENHRY and CDR2 is SYGVKD. DNA for the CDR3: TGTGCCATTCGGACTAGCGGTACCTACGAGCAGTACTTC. Its protein product is CAIRTSGTYEQYF.

The V call is TRBV5-1, the J call TRBJ2-2; no firm D call. Germline V lookup: CDR1 SGHRS, CDR2 YFSETQ. The CDR3 has 15 amino acids. Trimming took 4 bases from V and 0 from J, leaving 10 bases between them. CDR3 loop: CASSERSTNTGELFF. For the CDR3, the DNA is TGCGCCAGCAGCGAGAGGTCCACGAACACCGGGGAGCTGTTTTTT.

The rearrangement uses TRBV28 and TRBJ1-3, with D uncertain. The V and J ends lost 4 bases and 0 bases respectively, with 4 bases between them. CDR1 and CDR2 (germline): MDHEN, SYDVKM. The CDR3 is 13 amino acids. The CDR3 region is CASSYSSGNTIYF. DNA for the CDR3: TGTGCCAGCAGTTACAGCTCTGGAAACACCATATATTTT. Full variable domain (missing parts from reference TRBV28 and TRBJ1-3): DVKVTQSSRYLVKRTGEKVFLECVQDMDHENMFWYRQDPGLGLRLIYFSYDVKMKEKGDIPEGYSVSREKKERFSLILESASTNQTSMYLCASSYSSGNTIYFGEGSWLTVV.

V usage is TRBV5-1 and J usage is TRBJ2-1; 13 bases are a match to TRBD2. CDR1 is SGHRS, CDR2 YFSETQ, per germline. With V trimmed by 4 bases and J by 4 bases, 5 bases remained unmatched. The CDR3 is made up of 16 amino acids. CDR3 DNA sequence: TGCGCCAGCAGCCCCGGGACTAGCGGGATATACAATGAGCAGTTCTTC. Encoded protein: CASSPGTSGIYNEQFF. Using reference TRBV5-1 and TRBJ2-1 for the parts outside the CDR3, the full variable domain is KAGVTQTPRYLIKTRGQQVTLSCSPISGHRSVSWYQQTPGQGLQFLFEYFSETQRNKGNFPGRFSGRQFSNSRSEMNVSTLELGDSALYLCASSPGTSGIYNEQFFGPGTRLTVL.

The genes are TRBV9 and TRBJ2-1; unclear D gene. The germline V and J ends were trimmed by 5 bases and 0 bases, with 9 bases remaining between them. The germline V gene has CDR1 SGDLS and CDR2 YYNGEE. The CDR3 covers 14 residues. CDR3 protein: CASRRLSSYNEQFF. For the CDR3, the DNA is TGTGCCAGCAGACGTCTGAGCTCCTACAATGAGCAGTTCTTC.

This rearrangement joins TRBV7-8 to TRBJ1-4; D may be TRBD1 (5 bases). This CDR3 spans 14 amino acids. Germline CDR1 is SGHVS and CDR2 is FQNEAQ. V gave up 3 bases and J gave up 5 bases, with 10 bases separating them. The CDR3, as DNA: TGTGCCAGCAGCTTGCAGACAGTCAATGAAAAACTGTTTTTT. Translating gives CASSLQTVNEKLFF.

This rearrangement joins TRBV11-2 to TRBJ1-5; possible D gene TRBD1, 6 bases. V dropped 4 bases and J dropped 2 bases, with 15 bases sitting between them. The CDR3 sequence is 16 residues long. CDR1 SGHAT and CDR2 FQNNGV come from the germline V gene. In DNA form, the CDR3 reads TGTGCCAGCAGCTCAGGGGTGAAGGACGGCAATCAGCCCCAGCATTTT. Translated, it gives CASSSGVKDGNQPQHF.